The rows below give T cell receptor beta chains drawn from one sample of a study of T cells in Graves' hyperthyroidism and ophthalmopathy. Via MiXCR, TCRdb re-called the multiplex PCR reads, giving one row per CDR3 protein. The sample lists some 300,000 distinct CDR3 sequences, roughly 17% seen once, with approximately 31% in the top ten. The specimen sequenced was blood. These receptors were obtained from a man aged 30-40 years with Graves' hyperthyroidism. The CDR3 runs from the conserved cysteine through the conserved F or W. A D gene is named only where the DNA matches it firmly. Not every row has a clone size; where given, it reads once, few, many or a size class.

d_call: NA; j_call: TRBJ2-1; v_call: TRBV7-8; clone_size: few; cdr3_aa: CASSLVGFEQFF; cdr3_nt: TGTGCCAGCAGCTTAGTGGGTTTTGAGCAGTTCTTC
d_call: TRBD2; j_call: TRBJ2-1; v_call: TRBV12-3/TRBV12-4; clone_size: NA; cdr3_aa: CASSQAGGYNEQFF; cdr3_nt: TGTGCCAGCAGCCAAGCGGGAGGGTACAATGAGCAGTTCTTC
d_call: NA; j_call: TRBJ2-3; v_call: TRBV6-1; clone_size: few; cdr3_aa: CVARGRATDTQYF; cdr3_nt: TGTGTCGCCCGGGGACGGGCGACAGATACGCAGTATTTT
d_call: NA; j_call: TRBJ2-6; v_call: TRBV28; clone_size: few; cdr3_aa: CASSRGGAGANVLTF; cdr3_nt: TGTGCCAGCAGCCGTGGAGGGGCGGGGGCCAACGTCCTGACTTTC
d_call: NA; j_call: TRBJ1-1; v_call: TRBV5-1; clone_size: few; cdr3_aa: CASSLYSGGVDTEAFF; cdr3_nt: TGCGCCAGCAGCTTGTATTCTGGGGGCGTAGACACTGAAGCTTTCTTT
d_call: NA; j_call: TRBJ2-7; v_call: TRBV29-1; clone_size: few; cdr3_aa: CSVDGGPGHGRSYEQYF; cdr3_nt: TGCAGCGTTGATGGTGGTCCGGGCCATGGTAGATCCTACGAGCAGTACTTC
d_call: NA; j_call: TRBJ1-5; v_call: TRBV30; clone_size: NA; cdr3_aa: CAWSAANNQPQHF; cdr3_nt: TGTGCCTGGAGTGCAGCCAACAATCAGCCCCAGCATTTT
d_call: NA; j_call: TRBJ1-1; v_call: TRBV7-9; clone_size: NA; cdr3_aa: CASSLEGGVNTEAFF; cdr3_nt: TGTGCCAGCAGCTTAGAAGGGGGGGTGAACACTGAAGCTTTCTTT
d_call: NA; j_call: TRBJ2-4; v_call: TRBV20-1; clone_size: NA; cdr3_aa: CSARDLPGSQYF; cdr3_nt: TGCAGTGCTAGAGACCTTCCGGGATCTCAGTACTTC
d_call: TRBD1; j_call: TRBJ2-5; v_call: TRBV5-1; clone_size: few; cdr3_aa: CASSMSGTEETQYF; cdr3_nt: TGCGCCAGCAGCATGTCCGGGACAGAAGAGACCCAGTACTTC
d_call: NA; j_call: TRBJ2-1; v_call: TRBV3-1; clone_size: many; cdr3_aa: CASSGLGSYNEQFF; cdr3_nt: TGTGCCAGCTCAGGGCTGGGCTCCTACAATGAGCAGTTCTTC
d_call: NA; j_call: TRBJ2-1; v_call: TRBV5-1; clone_size: many; cdr3_aa: CASSHRVEHWLEQFF; cdr3_nt: TGCGCCAGCAGCCACCGAGTCGAACATTGGCTTGAGCAGTTCTTC
d_call: NA; j_call: TRBJ1-5; v_call: TRBV2; clone_size: many; cdr3_aa: CASSEAGHQPQHF; cdr3_nt: TGTGCCAGCAGTGAAGCGGGGCACCAGCCCCAGCATTTT
d_call: NA; j_call: TRBJ1-1; v_call: TRBV2; clone_size: NA; cdr3_aa: CASSRGRDTEAFF; cdr3_nt: TGTGCCAGCAGTCGAGGGAGGGACACTGAAGCTTTCTTT
d_call: TRBD2; j_call: TRBJ2-7; v_call: TRBV7-9; clone_size: few; cdr3_aa: CASSPSRGLAGYAYEQYF; cdr3_nt: TGTGCCAGCAGCCCCAGCCGGGGACTAGCGGGATACGCCTACGAGCAGTACTTC
d_call: NA; j_call: TRBJ2-1; v_call: TRBV19; clone_size: NA; cdr3_aa: CASTLGHTSSYNEQFF; cdr3_nt: TGTGCCAGTACCTTGGGGCACACGAGCTCCTACAATGAGCAGTTCTTC
d_call: NA; j_call: TRBJ2-3; v_call: TRBV2; clone_size: many; cdr3_aa: CASSGGAGSTDTQYF; cdr3_nt: TGTGCCAGCAGTGGGGGCGCAGGTAGCACAGATACGCAGTATTTT
d_call: NA; j_call: TRBJ2-3; v_call: TRBV2; clone_size: many; cdr3_aa: CASRGLTDTQYF; cdr3_nt: TGTGCCAGCAGAGGACTCACAGATACGCAGTATTTT
d_call: TRBD1; j_call: TRBJ2-5; v_call: TRBV5-5; clone_size: few; cdr3_aa: CASRPGQGEETQYF; cdr3_nt: TGTGCCAGCAGGCCGGGACAGGGGGAGGAGACCCAGTACTTC
d_call: TRBD2; j_call: TRBJ2-1; v_call: TRBV24-1; clone_size: few; cdr3_aa: CATSDLSGAGRAYNEQFF; cdr3_nt: TGTGCCACCAGTGATTTGAGCGGGGCCGGCCGAGCTTACAATGAGCAGTTCTTC
d_call: NA; j_call: TRBJ1-5; v_call: TRBV6-1; clone_size: many; cdr3_aa: CASSYYSNQPQHF; cdr3_nt: TGTGCCAGCAGTTATTATAGCAATCAGCCCCAGCATTTT
d_call: NA; j_call: TRBJ1-1; v_call: TRBV2; clone_size: many; cdr3_aa: CASSHGENTEAFF; cdr3_nt: TGTGCCAGCAGTCATGGGGAAAACACTGAAGCTTTCTTT
d_call: NA; j_call: TRBJ2-7; v_call: TRBV7-9; clone_size: many; cdr3_aa: CASSFNFGLEYF; cdr3_nt: TGTGCCAGCAGCTTCAATTTCGGGTTGGAGTACTTC
d_call: NA; j_call: TRBJ1-2; v_call: TRBV4-1; clone_size: NA; cdr3_aa: CASSQDGVENYGYIF; cdr3_nt: TGCGCCAGCAGCCAAGACGGGGTCGAGAACTATGGCTACATCTTC
d_call: TRBD1; j_call: TRBJ2-7; v_call: TRBV12-3/TRBV12-4; clone_size: few; cdr3_aa: CASRNQGENEQYF; cdr3_nt: TGTGCCAGCAGAAACCAGGGGGAAAACGAGCAGTACTTC
d_call: NA; j_call: TRBJ1-3; v_call: TRBV6-1; clone_size: NA; cdr3_aa: CASSPEGGGNTIYF; cdr3_nt: TGTGCCAGCAGTCCAGAAGGAGGTGGAAACACCATATATTTT
d_call: TRBD1; j_call: TRBJ1-3; v_call: TRBV28; clone_size: few; cdr3_aa: CASSSEFLMPTGTGDDGNTIYF; cdr3_nt: TGTGCCAGCAGTTCCGAATTTCTTATGCCGACCGGGACAGGGGATGATGGAAACACCATATATTTT
d_call: NA; j_call: TRBJ2-7; v_call: TRBV18; clone_size: NA; cdr3_aa: CASSFTGSEQYF; cdr3_nt: TGTGCCAGCTCATTTACAGGCTCCGAGCAGTACTTC
d_call: NA; j_call: TRBJ1-2; v_call: TRBV11-2; clone_size: many; cdr3_aa: CASSFRDYGYTF; cdr3_nt: TGTGCCAGCAGCTTTCGGGACTATGGCTACACCTTC
d_call: TRBD1; j_call: TRBJ1-4; v_call: TRBV27; clone_size: NA; cdr3_aa: CASSSRPWTGLREELFF; cdr3_nt: TGTGCCAGCAGTTCCCGACCCTGGACAGGGTTAAGAGAAGAACTGTTTTTT
d_call: NA; j_call: TRBJ2-2; v_call: TRBV5-8; clone_size: few; cdr3_aa: CASSLWGEGHTGELFF; cdr3_nt: TGTGCCAGCAGCTTGTGGGGAGAAGGACACACCGGGGAGCTGTTTTTT
d_call: NA; j_call: TRBJ1-4; v_call: TRBV20-1; clone_size: NA; cdr3_aa: CSATRTAHNEKLFF; cdr3_nt: TGCAGTGCTACCCGGACAGCTCATAATGAAAAACTGTTTTTT
d_call: NA; j_call: TRBJ2-1; v_call: TRBV5-1; clone_size: many; cdr3_aa: CASSWVSGEQFF; cdr3_nt: TGCGCCAGCAGCTGGGTATCGGGGGAGCAGTTCTTC
d_call: NA; j_call: TRBJ2-7; v_call: TRBV27; clone_size: NA; cdr3_aa: CASSLIFRGEQYF; cdr3_nt: TGTGCCAGCAGTTTGATATTTCGTGGGGAGCAGTACTTC
d_call: NA; j_call: TRBJ1-5; v_call: TRBV20-1; clone_size: many; cdr3_aa: CSAQTGTVYRNQPQHF; cdr3_nt: TGCAGTGCACAAACCGGGACTGTTTACCGCAATCAGCCCCAGCATTTT